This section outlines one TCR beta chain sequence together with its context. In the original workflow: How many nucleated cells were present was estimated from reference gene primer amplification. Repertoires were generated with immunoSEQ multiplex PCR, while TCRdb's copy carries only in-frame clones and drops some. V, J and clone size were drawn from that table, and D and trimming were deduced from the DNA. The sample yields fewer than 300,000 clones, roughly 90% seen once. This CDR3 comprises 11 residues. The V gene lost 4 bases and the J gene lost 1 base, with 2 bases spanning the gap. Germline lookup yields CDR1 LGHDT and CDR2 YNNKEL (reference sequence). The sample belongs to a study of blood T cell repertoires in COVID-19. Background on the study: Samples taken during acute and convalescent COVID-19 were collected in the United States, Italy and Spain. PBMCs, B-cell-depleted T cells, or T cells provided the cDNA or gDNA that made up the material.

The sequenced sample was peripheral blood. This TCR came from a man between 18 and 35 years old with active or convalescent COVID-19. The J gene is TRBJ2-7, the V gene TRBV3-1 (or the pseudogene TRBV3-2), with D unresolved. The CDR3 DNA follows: TGTGCCAGCAGCCTATCCTACGAGCAGTACTTC. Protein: CASSLSYEQYF.